The clone carrying this T cell receptor beta chain is a singleton in its sample. These data originate in a study of blood T cell repertoires in COVID-19. Study details: The study drew acute and convalescent COVID-19 samples from the United States, Italy and Spain.

Sequencing was performed with immunoSEQ multiplex PCR; in TCRdb, only in-frame clones are kept and a portion is missing. Here the sample spans a few hundred thousand clones, under 90% being singletons. In germline, CDR1 is WNHNN, CDR2 SYGVQD (reference sequence). The CDR3 consists of 14 residues. Trimming stripped 5 bases from V and 0 bases from J, with 5 bases between. Specimen: peripheral blood. The source of this sequence is a woman in her twenties or thirties with COVID-19, enrolled during active disease. The chain recombines TRBV10-1 with TRBJ2-6; weak D call: TRBD2 (5 bases). The CDR3 spells CASSRDSGANVLTF. CDR3 DNA sequence: TGCGCCAGCAGTCGGGACTCTGGGGCCAACGTCCTGACTTTC.